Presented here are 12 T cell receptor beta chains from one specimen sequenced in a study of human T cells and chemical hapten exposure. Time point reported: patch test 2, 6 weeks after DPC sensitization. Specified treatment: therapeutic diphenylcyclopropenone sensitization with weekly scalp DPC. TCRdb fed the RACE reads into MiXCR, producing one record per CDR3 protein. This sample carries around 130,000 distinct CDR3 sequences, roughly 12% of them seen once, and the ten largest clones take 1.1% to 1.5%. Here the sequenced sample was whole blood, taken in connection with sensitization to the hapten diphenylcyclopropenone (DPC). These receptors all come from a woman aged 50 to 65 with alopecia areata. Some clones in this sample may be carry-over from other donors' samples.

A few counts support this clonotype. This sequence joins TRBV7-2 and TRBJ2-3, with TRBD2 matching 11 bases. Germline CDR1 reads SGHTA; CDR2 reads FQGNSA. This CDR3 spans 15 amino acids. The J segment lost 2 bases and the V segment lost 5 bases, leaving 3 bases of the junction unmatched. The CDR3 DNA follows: TGTGCCAGCAGCCGGACTAGCGGGCCCACAGATACGCAGTATTTT. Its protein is CASSRTSGPTDTQYF.

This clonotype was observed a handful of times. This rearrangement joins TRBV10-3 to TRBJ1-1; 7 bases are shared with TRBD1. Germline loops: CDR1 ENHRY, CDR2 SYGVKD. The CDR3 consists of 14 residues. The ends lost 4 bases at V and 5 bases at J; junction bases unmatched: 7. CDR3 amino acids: CAISGDSLGTEAFF. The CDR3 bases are TGTGCCATCAGTGGGGACAGCCTGGGGACTGAAGCTTTCTTT.

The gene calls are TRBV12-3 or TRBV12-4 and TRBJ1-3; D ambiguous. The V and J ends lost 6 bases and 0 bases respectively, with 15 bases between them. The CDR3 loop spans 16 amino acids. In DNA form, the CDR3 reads TGTGCCAGCAGCTCCTGGACGGCTAGCTCTGGAAACACCATATATTTT. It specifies CASSSWTASSGNTIYF.

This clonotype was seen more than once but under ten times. The CDR3 loop is CASSFWDRGEEKQYF. The CDR3 DNA is TGTGCCAGCAGTTTTTGGGACAGGGGGGAGGAGAAGCAGTACTTC. The chain has TRBV12-3 or TRBV12-4 and TRBJ2-7; 11 bases match TRBD1. V lost 3 bases and J lost 8; bases outside the gene matches: 9. This CDR3 contains 15 residues.

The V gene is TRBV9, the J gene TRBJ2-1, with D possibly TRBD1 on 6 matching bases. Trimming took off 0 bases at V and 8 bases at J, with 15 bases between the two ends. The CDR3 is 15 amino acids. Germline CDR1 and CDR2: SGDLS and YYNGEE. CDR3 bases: TGTGCCAGCAGCGTAGTAGGGGGAGTGGGCGATGAGCAGTTCTTC. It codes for CASSVVGGVGDEQFF.

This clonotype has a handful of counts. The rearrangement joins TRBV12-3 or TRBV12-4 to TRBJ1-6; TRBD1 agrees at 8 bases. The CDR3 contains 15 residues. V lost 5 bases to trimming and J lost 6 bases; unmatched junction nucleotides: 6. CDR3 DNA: TGTGCCAGCAGTCCGCCGACAGGGGCTAATTCACCCCTCCACTTT. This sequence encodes CASSPPTGANSPLHF.

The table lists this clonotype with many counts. CDR3 protein: CSVGGARWEDTQYF. CDR3 DNA: TGCAGCGTTGGGGGGGCCAGGTGGGAAGATACGCAGTATTTT. The chain links TRBV29-1 to TRBJ2-3; D tentatively fits TRBD1 or TRBD2 (6 bases each). V was cut by 4 bases and J by 5 bases, with 16 bases left in between. From germline, CDR1 is SQVTM and CDR2 ANQGSEA. The CDR3 runs 14 residues.

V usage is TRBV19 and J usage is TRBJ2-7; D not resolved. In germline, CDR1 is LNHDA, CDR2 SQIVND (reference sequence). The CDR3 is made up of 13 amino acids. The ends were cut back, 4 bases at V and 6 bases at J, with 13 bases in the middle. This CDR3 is CASSTHRLSEQYF. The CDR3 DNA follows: TGTGCCAGTAGTACCCACAGACTTTCCGAGCAGTACTTC.

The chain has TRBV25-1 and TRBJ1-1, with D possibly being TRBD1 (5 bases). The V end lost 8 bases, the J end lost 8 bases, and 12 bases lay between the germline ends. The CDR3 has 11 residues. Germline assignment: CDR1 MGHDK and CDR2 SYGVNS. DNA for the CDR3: TGTGCCAGCCTAAGTCCAGGGGAAGCTTTCTTT. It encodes CASLSPGEAFF.

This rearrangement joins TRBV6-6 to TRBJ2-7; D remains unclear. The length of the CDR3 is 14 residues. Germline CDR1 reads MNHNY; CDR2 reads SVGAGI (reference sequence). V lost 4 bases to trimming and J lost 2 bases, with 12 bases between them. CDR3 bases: TGTGCCAGCAGTTTCCGGCAGGCCCCCTACGAGCAGTACTTC. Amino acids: CASSFRQAPYEQYF.

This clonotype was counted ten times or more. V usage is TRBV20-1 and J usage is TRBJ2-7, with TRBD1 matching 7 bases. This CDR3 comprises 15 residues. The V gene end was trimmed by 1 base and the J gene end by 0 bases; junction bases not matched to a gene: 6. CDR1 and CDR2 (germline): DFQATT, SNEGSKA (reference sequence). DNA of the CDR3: TGCAGTGCTAGAGCGGAACAGGGGAGCTCCTACGAGCAGTACTTC. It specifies CSARAEQGSSYEQYF.

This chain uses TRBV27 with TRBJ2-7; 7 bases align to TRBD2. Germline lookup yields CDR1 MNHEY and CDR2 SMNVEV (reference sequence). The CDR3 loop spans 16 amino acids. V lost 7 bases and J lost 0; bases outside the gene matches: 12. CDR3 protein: CASKNSGVAGSYEQYF. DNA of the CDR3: TGTGCCAGCAAAAACAGTGGGGTAGCGGGCTCCTACGAGCAGTACTTC.